This TCR beta chain was sequenced for a study of cytomegalovirus exposure and HLA in healthy donors. Study observations and caveats: A previous analysis found most TCR beta V segments productive roughly 87% or roughly 30% of the time. Relative to equally common others, HLA-associated TCR beta chains showed greater clonal expansion in a later analysis. A link between a missense DCLRE1C variant and TCR beta V- and J-gene trimming emerged from a later analysis. Whilst most TCR sequences proved rare, a subset of public TCRs occurred across many donors.

The germline V gene encodes CDR1 ENHRY and CDR2 SYGVKD. Trimming took off 4 bases at V and 8 bases at J, with 12 bases between the two ends. The CDR3 length is 13 residues. PCR was performed using 60 Vbeta and 13 Jbeta primers. Here immunoSEQ multiplex PCR was the method, and the copy in TCRdb shows in-frame clones only, minus some. This table holds around 150,000 clones, around four fifths found once. Remarks on this clone: What it binds is not known.

V is TRBV10-3 and J is TRBJ1-5; a possible D gene is TRBD1 (5 bases). The specimen was PBMCs. The clonotype was recovered from a woman aged 18-29 years in good health and CMV-seronegative. CDR3 bases: TGTGCCATCAGTGCTAACGAACAGGAGCCCCAGCATTTT. It specifies CAISANEQEPQHF.